This entry is about one TCR beta chain. Its antigen is not yet known. No base quality information exists; no much larger clone differs at one position. From each donor, a single peripheral blood sample of about 110 mL on average was drawn into heparinised tubes. Using a panel that included CD45RO, CCR7, CD25, CD127, CD95 and CD27, naive, central memory, regulatory and stem cell-like memory CD4+ T cells were sorted on a BD FACSAria II. Every sorted population had a purity above 95%. Right away, PBMCs were isolated by Lymphoprep density gradient centrifugation and were stained directly, with no culture step. So that batch effects would be minimized, each experiment stained and sorted samples in pairs, pairing one healthy donor with one patient. The entire amount of isolated RNA was reverse transcribed using the High Capacity cDNA Reverse Transcription Kit, so the sequenced TCRB transcripts were expressed ones. Naive, central memory and regulatory T cell samples underwent deep immunoSEQ sequencing, averaging about 3.57 million total reads per sample. Sorted cells were lysed in RLT buffer and RNA was extracted with DNase-treated RNeasy Micro or Mini kits, depending on cell number. To prevent cross-contamination, each cell subset was processed individually, whereas patient and healthy donor samples were processed jointly. The immunoSEQ multiplex PCR was used to amplify TCRB sequences from cDNA, generating 87-bp fragments that spanned the CDR3 region. Sequencing of the amplicons was performed on the Illumina HiSeq platform. The original pipeline was this. PCR bias was corrected computationally using synthetic template baselines, and reads within Hamming distance 2 were collapsed, with unmergeable singletons discarded. By aligning reads against IMGT, V, D and J genes, CDR3 length, and insertions or deletions at six rearrangement sites were assigned. Within each subset, clonotype counts were normalized to sorted cell number, and only after that were true diversity and Gini coefficients computed with the tcR R package. The overlap coefficient, calculated on TCRB nucleotide sequences, was used to quantify repertoire sharing. As a proxy for the pre-selection repertoire, out-of-frame TCRB sequences from naive cells were analyzed. TCRdb took over this immuneACCESS table, retaining in-frame rearrangements with V and J assigned. Such tables are incomplete; in checked studies, under half of the missing clones stem from an unresolved V gene, and the remainder is unexplained. The D gene and trimming were derived from the DNA, and the V and J assignments and clone size from that table. In this sample the table shows about 340,000 clones, roughly 13% of which occur a single time. The ten largest account for nearly 0.015% of the sample.

The CDR3, from cysteine to phenylalanine, totals 15 residues. Only CDR3 DNA is held: 45 bases, read in frame from base 1. The germline V gene (reference sequence) specifies LNHDA as CDR1 and SQIVND as CDR2. Relative to germline, V is missing 5 bases and J is missing 4 bases, with 9 bases of the junction outside any gene match. The data were taken from a study of beta chain features in type 1 diabetes listed by TCRdb under 2018. In the study overall: No differences in mean age, gender distribution, total cell number or subset yield were found between patients and healthy donors. Regulatory and stem cell-like memory subsets were obtained from only 8 patients and roughly 8 healthy donors, while naive and central memory subsets were obtained from all 30 or so donors. A total of approximately 100 million sorted cells were examined across all samples, and the number of cells per subset was strongly correlated with RNA yield. The study compared the TCRB repertoires of sorted circulating CD4+ T cell subsets in recently diagnosed type 1 diabetes patients with those in matched healthy donors.

Beyond this particular receptor, the publication reports: PCR may preferentially amplify shorter templates, but because patient and control samples were amplified and corrected together, any resulting skew would affect both groups equally. In all four CD4+ subsets, TCRB CDR3 length was moderately but significantly shorter in type 1 diabetes patients. Naive, central memory and regulatory TCRB repertoires appeared to be more alike among patients than among healthy donors. Because small numbers of individuals were included in the HLA sub-analyses, any influence of HLA type on TCRB rearrangement was left unresolved. Because cDNA was sequenced instead of genomic DNA, highly expressing activated cells could be over-represented, though the groups showed no difference in activation or CD3 levels. Patients with type 1 diabetes made fewer insertions and deleted more nucleotides at VDJ recombination sites, implying thymic rearrangement abnormalities.

This sequence uses TRBV19 and TRBJ2-5, with 8 central nucleotides matching TRBD2. The material sequenced was naive CD4+ T cells from blood. The sample's cell subset or site label is to be understood as: true naive CD4+ T cells. The receptor comes from a woman in her late teens or twenties with type 1 diabetes. The DNA sequence is given as TGTGCCAGTAGTGGGGTAGCGGGGAGACGAGAGACCCAGTACTTC. Its protein reads: CASSGVAGRRETQYF.